The 10 T cell receptor beta chains listed next were all sequenced from one sample in a study of OX40 agonist ivuxolimab in advanced cancers. Clones were read by immunoSEQ multiplex PCR, and TCRdb kept only the in-frame ones, dropping some. Among around 60,000 clones listed, approximately 86% were seen once. Sample: CD4+ or CD8+ T cells sorted from blood, taken in a trial of the OX40 agonist ivuxolimab. The receptors shown here come from an adult with an advanced solid tumor such as melanoma, head and neck, liver or kidney cancer.

V is TRBV18 and J is TRBJ2-3; TRBD1 agrees at 9 bases. With 6 bases clipped from V and 5 bases from J, the junction kept 12 bases outside the gene matches. The CDR3 is 16 amino acids. The germline V gene encodes CDR1 KGHSH and CDR2 LQKENI. CDR3 DNA sequence: TGTGCCAGCTCGATGAACCGGGACAGGGTAAAAGATACGCAGTATTTT. This gives the protein CASSMNRDRVKDTQYF.

The CDR3 loop reads CSARTGTDTQYF. The CDR3 nucleotides read TGCAGCGCCCGGACAGGCACAGATACGCAGTATTTT. J is TRBJ2-3 and V is TRBV29-1, with a tentative D call TRBD1 (6 bases). The CDR3 extends over 12 amino acids. Trimming left V 7 bases short and J 1 base short, with 9 bases between. The germline CDR1 and CDR2 sequences are SQVTM and ANQGSEA.

The rearrangement joins TRBV2 to TRBJ1-5; D might be TRBD1 (5 bases). The germline gives CDR1 SNHLY, CDR2 FYNNEI. V lost 7 bases to trimming and J lost 2 bases, with 12 bases between them. CDR3 length equals 14 residues. The CDR3 is CASKGQGGNQPQHF. CDR3 DNA sequence: TGTGCCAGCAAGGGGCAGGGTGGCAATCAGCCCCAGCATTTT.

The chain couples TRBV11-2 to TRBJ2-3; the match to TRBD2 covers 12 bases. This CDR3 has 16 residues. V lost 6 bases, J lost 5 bases, and 9 bases stayed unmatched. Germline V lookup: CDR1 SGHAT, CDR2 FQNNGV. The CDR3 protein is CASSYASGGAVDTQYF. The CDR3 DNA follows: TGTGCCAGCAGTTATGCTAGCGGGGGGGCAGTAGATACGCAGTATTTT.

The rearrangement uses TRBV7-2 and TRBJ1-2; 7 bases are shared with TRBD1. Germline V gene lookup returns CDR1 SGHTA and CDR2 FQGNSA. The length of the CDR3 is 14 residues. The ends lost 4 bases at V and 6 bases at J; junction bases unmatched: 8. CDR3 amino acids: CASSYRAQGDGYTF. DNA for the CDR3: TGTGCCAGCAGCTACCGGGCCCAGGGGGATGGCTACACCTTC. Drawing the rest from reference TRBV7-2 and TRBJ1-2, the complete variable domain is GAGVSQSPSNKVTEKGKDVELRCDPISGHTALYWYRQSLGQGLEFLIYFQGNSAPDKSGLPSDRFSAERTGGSVSTLTIQRTQQEDSAVYLCASSYRAQGDGYTFGSGTRLTVV.

This chain links TRBV5-8 with TRBJ2-7, with D perhaps assigned TRBD1 or TRBD2 (5 bases each). The CDR3 is made up of 16 amino acids. V lost 1 base, J lost 2 bases, and 16 bases lay in between. Germline loops: CDR1 SGHTS, CDR2 YDEGEE. The DNA of the CDR3 is TGTGCCAGCAGCTTGTGGCGAGGGGAGAGCACCTACGAGCAGTACTTC. This gives the protein CASSLWRGESTYEQYF.

This chain joins TRBV2 and TRBJ1-5; D ambiguous. Trimming took 6 bases from V and 0 from J, leaving 12 bases between them. Germline V gives CDR1 SNHLY, CDR2 FYNNEI. The CDR3 spans 15 residues. This CDR3 is CASSGFSYSNQPQHF. CDR3 nucleotide sequence: TGTGCCAGCAGCGGGTTCTCCTATAGCAATCAGCCCCAGCATTTT.

The rearrangement joins TRBV7-2 to TRBJ2-5; D ambiguous. CDR1 and CDR2 (germline): SGHTA, FQGNSA. V lost 5 bases and J 9 bases, leaving 16 bases between the germline ends. CDR3 length: 13 residues. Written as DNA, the CDR3 is TGTGCCAGCAGCGCCCAGGCACCAAGGGCCCAGTACTTC. Encoded protein: CASSAQAPRAQYF.

This clone was observed a single time. The V gene is TRBV5-1, the J gene TRBJ1-2; D is ambiguous. Germline assignment: CDR1 SGHRS and CDR2 YFSETQ. The CDR3 sequence is 13 residues long. Trimming took off 0 bases at V and 4 bases at J, with 7 bases between the two ends. In DNA form, the CDR3 reads TGCGCCAGCAGCTTGGTCGGGATCTATGGCTACACCTTC. This translates into CASSLVGIYGYTF.

The chain carries TRBV4-1 and TRBJ1-2; D gene unclear. The CDR3 consists of 14 residues. Germline CDR1 MGHRA, CDR2 YSYEKL. V lost 4 bases, J lost 0 bases, and 9 bases lay in between. DNA of the CDR3: TGCGCCAGCAGCCCCGGGAGACCTAACTATGGCTACACCTTC. Translating it yields CASSPGRPNYGYTF.